Shown below are 18 T cell receptor beta chains from a single sample sequenced in a study of blood T cell repertoires in COVID-19. The protocol was immunoSEQ multiplex PCR, while the TCRdb copy is restricted to in-frame clones and leaves out a portion. The sample includes 250,000 to 350,000 clones, 87% of them seen just once. Sequenced input: PBMCs or T cells enriched from blood (not recorded which). These TCRs come from a woman in her forties who had recovered from COVID-19.

V gene TRBV7-9 combines with J gene TRBJ2-3, with 10 bases matching TRBD2. V lost 10 bases to trimming and J lost 3 bases; unmatched junction nucleotides: 13. Per germline, CDR1 SEHNR and CDR2 FQNEAQ (reference sequence). The CDR3 runs to 16 residues. The CDR3 here is CATPKPAGGPTDTQYF. The CDR3 coding sequence is TGTGCCACGCCAAAACCAGCGGGAGGGCCTACAGATACGCAGTATTTT.

This chain connects TRBV29-1 to TRBJ2-2; D perhaps matches TRBD2 (6 bases). This CDR3 has 14 residues. Germline CDR1 SQVTM, CDR2 ANQGSEA. The V end was cut by 4 bases, the J end by 4 bases, with 13 bases between. This chain's CDR3 is CSVVGGAGTGELFF. CDR3 nucleotide sequence: TGCAGCGTTGTGGGCGGGGCGGGCACCGGGGAGCTGTTTTTT.

This clone has a single count. In DNA, the CDR3 is TGTGCCAGCAGCCGGACAGCAACCTACGAGCAGTACTTC. This codes for CASSRTATYEQYF. This chain joins TRBV28 and TRBJ2-7; a possible D gene is TRBD1 (6 bases). This CDR3 region has 13 residues. The germline V gene has CDR1 MDHEN and CDR2 SYDVKM. V lost 6 bases, J lost 2 bases, and 11 bases lay in between.

This clone has just one count. V usage is TRBV28 and J usage is TRBJ2-3; the match to TRBD2 covers 14 bases. The CDR3 is 18 amino acids. Germline trimming cut 3 bases from V and 0 bases from J; bases unmatched to any gene: 5. Germline V gene lookup returns CDR1 MDHEN and CDR2 SYDVKM. As DNA, the CDR3 is TGTGCCAGCAGTTTGGGGACTAGCGGGAGTCCGAGCACAGATACGCAGTATTTT. This sequence encodes CASSLGTSGSPSTDTQYF.

The V and J genes are TRBV19 and TRBJ1-1; D may be TRBD1 (5 bases). V lost 6 bases to trimming and J lost 1 base, with 9 bases between them. Germline V gene lookup returns CDR1 LNHDA and CDR2 SQIVND (reference sequence). This CDR3 region has 13 residues. The CDR3 loop is CASRRQSNTEAFF. CDR3 coding DNA: TGTGCCAGTAGAAGACAGTCGAACACTGAAGCTTTCTTT.

This clone has a single count. The chain combines TRBV19 with TRBJ1-1, with TRBD1 matching 9 bases. Unmatched junction bases numbered 6, after V lost 6 bases and J lost 1 base. The length of the CDR3 is 15 residues. Germline-derived CDR1 and CDR2 are LNHDA and SQIVND (reference sequence). The CDR3 DNA sequence: TGTGCCAGTAGGGGACAGGGAGGGGGGAACACTGAAGCTTTCTTT. Translated: CASRGQGGGNTEAFF.

CDR3: CATRTPGGMGYGYTF. The CDR3 nucleotides read TGTGCCACCCGAACCCCAGGGGGCATGGGGTATGGCTACACCTTC. The gene calls are TRBV19 and TRBJ1-2; 8 bases match TRBD1. Germline V gives CDR1 LNHDA, CDR2 SQIVND (reference sequence). CDR3 length: 15 amino acids. After removal of 10 bases from V and 5 bases from J, the junction contained 15 bases not matched to a gene.

In this sample, this clone turned up once. The chain employs TRBV2 and TRBJ1-2; perhaps TRBD1 as D (6 bases). Looked up from germline, CDR1 is SNHLY and CDR2 is FYNNEI. This CDR3 contains 17 residues. The V end was cut by 3 bases, the J end by 4 bases, with 21 bases between. CDR3 sequence reads: CASSDPKTTGFGYGYTF. CDR3 bases: TGTGCCAGCAGTGATCCGAAAACTACAGGGTTCGGCTATGGCTACACCTTC. Full variable domain (rest looked up from reference TRBV2 and TRBJ1-2): EPEVTQTPSHQVTQMGQEVILRCVPISNHLYFYWYRQILGQKVEFLVSFYNNEISEKSEIFDDQFSVERPDGSNFTLKIRSTKLEDSAMYFCASSDPKTTGFGYGYTFGSGTRLTVV.

CDR3 nucleotide sequence: TGTGCCAGCAGTCCCCTAGGCAGGGGATATGAAAAACTGTTTTTT. The encoded protein is CASSPLGRGYEKLFF. The chain is built from TRBV6-5 and TRBJ1-4; tentatively, D is TRBD1 (6 bases). CDR3 length: 15 amino acids. V lost 5 bases and J 6 bases, leaving 16 bases between the germline ends. Germline CDR1 reads MNHEY; CDR2 reads SVGAGI.

J is TRBJ1-2 and V is TRBV5-3; D gene ambiguous. TRBV5-3 is filed as an ORF, its function uncertain. This CDR3 spans 11 amino acids. Trimming cost V 0 bases and J 10 bases, with 7 bases left between them. The CDR3 is CARSLDFHYTF. The CDR3 DNA reads as TGTGCCAGAAGCTTGGACTTCCACTACACCTTC.

The chain combines TRBV30 with TRBJ2-1, with D possibly TRBD1 on 6 matching bases. The V gene's germline CDR1 is GTSNPN and CDR2 SVGIG (reference sequence). The CDR3 contains 11 residues. Deletions cut 1 base from V and 8 bases from J, with 6 bases between. The CDR3 DNA follows: TGTGCCTGGAGTGACAGGGATGAGCAGTTCTTC. Encoded protein: CAWSDRDEQFF.

In the case of this clone: Distinct nucleotide sequences in the sample also encode this CDR3. The V call is TRBV7-8, the J call TRBJ2-7, with D possibly being TRBD2 (5 bases). Between the trimmed V and J ends, which lost 5 bases and 3 bases, there was a span of 8 bases. From germline, CDR1 is SGHVS and CDR2 FQNEAQ. There are 12 residues in the CDR3. Written as DNA, the CDR3 is TGTGCCAGCAGCAGAAGCGGCTACGAGCAGTACTTC. Protein: CASSRSGYEQYF.

This clone has only a few counts. This chain joins TRBV28 and TRBJ1-2; perhaps TRBD1 as D (5 bases). Germline values: CDR1 MDHEN, CDR2 SYDVKM. The length of the CDR3 is 15 residues. V was cut by 6 bases and J by 5 bases, with 19 bases left in between. CDR3: CASSSQPRQLYGYTF. DNA for the CDR3: TGTGCCAGCAGCTCCCAACCTAGACAGCTATATGGCTACACCTTC.

The gene calls are TRBV30 and TRBJ2-7; D is undetermined. The CDR3 has 14 residues. Germline CDR1 reads GTSNPN; CDR2 reads SVGIG (reference sequence). The ends were cut back, 1 base at V and 2 bases at J, with 12 bases in the middle. This CDR3 reads CAWSAKGETYEQYF. The CDR3 coding sequence is TGTGCCTGGAGTGCCAAAGGAGAAACCTACGAGCAGTACTTC.

The gene calls are TRBV7-2 and TRBJ1-5, with unresolved D. Per the germline V gene, CDR1 is SGHTA and CDR2 is FQGNSA. Between the trimmed V and J ends, which lost 1 base and 2 bases, there was a span of 9 bases. The CDR3 has 15 residues. This CDR3 is CASSLGWSGNQPQHF. CDR3 coding DNA: TGTGCCAGCAGCTTAGGGTGGTCGGGCAATCAGCCCCAGCATTTT.

This clone appeared a few times. The rearrangement links TRBV5-1 to TRBJ1-4; D gene unclear. This CDR3 is 16 amino acids long. Germline assignment: CDR1 SGHRS and CDR2 YFSETQ. Deletions cut 0 bases from V and 0 bases from J, with 9 bases between. The CDR3 DNA is TGCGCCAGCAGCTTGGCCCGCGGGGCAACTAATGAAAAACTGTTTTTT. It yields the protein CASSLARGATNEKLFF.

This clone was detected once. V usage is TRBV7-2 and J usage is TRBJ2-2, with TRBD1 matching over 7 bases. Germline V gene data show CDR1 as SGHTA and CDR2 as FQGNSA. Trimming at V came to 5 bases and at J to 1 base, leaving 4 bases not matched to a gene. CDR3 length: 15 amino acids. CDR3 nucleotide sequence: TGTGCCAGCAGCCGGGGACAGCTGAACACCGGGGAGCTGTTTTTT. Residues: CASSRGQLNTGELFF.

Details on this clone: The sample holds other DNA sequences that translate to the same CDR3. For the CDR3, the DNA is TGTGCCAGCAGCTTAGACAGGGAGACCCAGTACTTC. Amino acids: CASSLDRETQYF. The rearrangement uses TRBV11-2 and TRBJ2-5, with D unresolved. V dropped 0 bases and J dropped 5 bases, with 4 bases sitting between them. Germline V gene data show CDR1 as SGHAT and CDR2 as FQNNGV. This CDR3 has 12 amino acids. Full variable domain (remainder filled in from reference TRBV11-2 and TRBJ2-5): EAGVAQSPRYKIIEKRQSVAFWCNPISGHATLYWYQQILGQGPKLLIQFQNNGVVDDSQLPKDRFSAERLKGVDSTLKIQPAKLEDSAVYLCASSLDRETQYFGPGTRLLVL.